A selection of T cell receptor beta chains follows, all from one sample in a study of radiotherapy plus CTLA-4 blockade in lung cancer. TCRdb's table, derived via immunoSEQ multiplex PCR, lists solely in-frame clones and lacks some. There are 90,000 to 95,000 clones in the sample; roughly 85% occur only once, and roughly 0.84% lies in the top ten. Sequencing was performed on peripheral blood, taken from a patient treated with radiotherapy plus ipilimumab. These receptors all come from a human donor with non-small cell lung cancer who had stable disease on radiotherapy plus ipilimumab. CDR3s include the opening cysteine and the closing phenylalanine or tryptophan. For some rows the clone size is stated as once, few or many, or as a class when expanded; others skip it.

v_call	clone_size	j_call	cdr3_aa
TRBV7-9	NA	TRBJ1-5	CASSFERAQHF
TRBV7-2	NA	TRBJ2-3	CASAMDQFRGTQYF
TRBV5-1	NA	TRBJ2-1	CASGTLGSNEQFF
TRBV28	NA	TRBJ2-7	CASSSEALSDSSYEQYF
TRBV18	NA	TRBJ1-4	CASSPGGSQEKLFF
TRBV5-1	NA	TRBJ2-4	CASSLGPTTGNIQYF
TRBV28	NA	TRBJ2-7	CASSPGTALYYEQYF
TRBV11-2	few	TRBJ2-1	CASSPLNEQFF
TRBV7-9	NA	TRBJ2-7	CASSLNPNEQYF
TRBV27	once	TRBJ2-1	CASGGQTSLIYNEQFF
TRBV10-3	once	TRBJ1-3	CAISDTGTGNGNTIYF
TRBV28	NA	TRBJ2-5	CASSLGVNQETQYF
TRBV5-1	few	TRBJ2-3	CASSFGSLTDTQYF
TRBV27	NA	TRBJ2-1	CASSFGTSGYNEQFF
TRBV2	once	TRBJ2-3	CASSSGVDTQYF
TRBV15	NA	TRBJ2-7	CATSELAGTSYEQYF
TRBV29-1	NA	TRBJ2-7	CSVVSSGRPREQYF
TRBV5-8	NA	TRBJ2-7	CASSLGTDLTYEQYF
TRBV5-1	few	TRBJ2-3	CASSYPGSDTQYF
TRBV5-4	few	TRBJ2-7	CASSRRGGEYEQYF
TRBV5-4	NA	TRBJ2-5	CASSSIAGGETQYF
TRBV9	NA	TRBJ2-3	CASSVDSAGALLGAQYF